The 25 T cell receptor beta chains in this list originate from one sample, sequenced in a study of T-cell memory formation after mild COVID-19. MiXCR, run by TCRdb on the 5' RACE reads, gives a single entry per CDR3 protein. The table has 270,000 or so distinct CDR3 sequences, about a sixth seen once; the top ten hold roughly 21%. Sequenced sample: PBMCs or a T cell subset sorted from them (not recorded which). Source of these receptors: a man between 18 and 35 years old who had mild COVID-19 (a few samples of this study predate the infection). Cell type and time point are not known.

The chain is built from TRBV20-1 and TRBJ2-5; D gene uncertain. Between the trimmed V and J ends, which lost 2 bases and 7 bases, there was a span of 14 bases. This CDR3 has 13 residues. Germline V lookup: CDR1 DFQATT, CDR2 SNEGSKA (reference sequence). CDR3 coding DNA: TGCAGTGCTAGACAGGCGCTGAAGGGGACCCAGTACTTC. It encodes CSARQALKGTQYF.

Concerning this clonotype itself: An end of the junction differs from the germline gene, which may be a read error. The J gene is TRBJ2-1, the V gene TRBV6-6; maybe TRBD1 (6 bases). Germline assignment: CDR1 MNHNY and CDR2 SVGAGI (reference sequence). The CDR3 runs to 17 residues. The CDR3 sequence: CASAGDRSVRVGDEQLF. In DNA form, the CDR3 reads TGTGCCAGCGCCGGAGACAGGAGTGTTAGGGTTGGCGATGAGCAGTTATTC.

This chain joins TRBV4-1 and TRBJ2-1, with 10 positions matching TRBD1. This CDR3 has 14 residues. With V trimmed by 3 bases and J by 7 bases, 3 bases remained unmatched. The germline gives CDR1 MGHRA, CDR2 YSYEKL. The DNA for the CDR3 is TGCGCCAGCAGCCACTGGGACAGGGGAAATGAGCAGTTCTTC. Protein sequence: CASSHWDRGNEQFF.

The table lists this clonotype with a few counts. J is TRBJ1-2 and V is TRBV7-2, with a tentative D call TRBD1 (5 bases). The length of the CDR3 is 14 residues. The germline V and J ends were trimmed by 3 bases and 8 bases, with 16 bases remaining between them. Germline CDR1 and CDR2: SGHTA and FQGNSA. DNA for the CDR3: TGTGCCAGCAGCTTGGGCCCAAAGGGGTTCGGCTACACCTTC. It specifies CASSLGPKGFGYTF. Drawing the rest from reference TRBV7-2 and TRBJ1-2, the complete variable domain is GAGVSQSPSNKVTEKGKDVELRCDPISGHTALYWYRQSLGQGLEFLIYFQGNSAPDKSGLPSDRFSAERTGGSVSTLTIQRTQQEDSAVYLCASSLGPKGFGYTFGSGTRLTVV.

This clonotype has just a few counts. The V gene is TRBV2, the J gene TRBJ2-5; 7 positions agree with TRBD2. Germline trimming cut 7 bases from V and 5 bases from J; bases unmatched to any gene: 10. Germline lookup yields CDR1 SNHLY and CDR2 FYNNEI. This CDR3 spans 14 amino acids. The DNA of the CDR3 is TGTGCCAGCACGGGGAGGGGCCAAGGGGAGACCCAGTACTTC. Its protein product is CASTGRGQGETQYF.

CDR3 DNA: TGCGCCAGCAGCTATAGGACAGGGCCAAGATCACCCCTCCACTTT. As protein: CASSYRTGPRSPLHF. The chain is built from TRBV5-1 and TRBJ1-6, with 8 bases aligning to TRBD1. Germline CDR1 and CDR2: SGHRS and YFSETQ. V shed 3 bases and J 10 bases; nucleotides not matched to a gene: 9. This CDR3 contains 15 residues.

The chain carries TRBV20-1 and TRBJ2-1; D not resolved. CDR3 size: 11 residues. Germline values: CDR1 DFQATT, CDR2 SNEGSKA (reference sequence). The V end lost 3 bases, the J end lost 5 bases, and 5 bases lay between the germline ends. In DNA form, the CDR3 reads TGCAGTGCTAGGGCCGACAATGAGCAGTTCTTC. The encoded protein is CSARADNEQFF.

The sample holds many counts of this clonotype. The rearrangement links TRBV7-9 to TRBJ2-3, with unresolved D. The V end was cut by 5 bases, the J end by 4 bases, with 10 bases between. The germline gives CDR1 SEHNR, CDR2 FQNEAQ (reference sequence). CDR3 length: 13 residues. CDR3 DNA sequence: TGTGCCAGCAGCCCTTTAGGTGCAGATACGCAGTATTTT. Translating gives CASSPLGADTQYF.

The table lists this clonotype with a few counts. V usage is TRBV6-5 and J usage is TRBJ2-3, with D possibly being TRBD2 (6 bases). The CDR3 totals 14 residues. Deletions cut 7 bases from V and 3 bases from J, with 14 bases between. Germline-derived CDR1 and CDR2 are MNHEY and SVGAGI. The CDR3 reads CASTQTGGTDTQYF. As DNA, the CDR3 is TGTGCCAGCACCCAAACCGGGGGAACAGATACGCAGTATTTT.

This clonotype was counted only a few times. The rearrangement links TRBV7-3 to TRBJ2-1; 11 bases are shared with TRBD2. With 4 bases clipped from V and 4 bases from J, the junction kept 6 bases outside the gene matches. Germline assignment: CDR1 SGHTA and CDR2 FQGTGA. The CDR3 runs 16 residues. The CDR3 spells CASSSSGTSGYNEQFF. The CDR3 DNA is TGTGCCAGCAGCTCATCCGGGACTAGCGGATACAATGAGCAGTTCTTC.

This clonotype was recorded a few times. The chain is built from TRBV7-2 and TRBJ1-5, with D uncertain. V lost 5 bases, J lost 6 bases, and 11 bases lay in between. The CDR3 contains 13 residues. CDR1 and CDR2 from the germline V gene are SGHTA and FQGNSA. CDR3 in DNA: TGTGCCAGCAGCCGGCAAAGGGTTCAGCCCCAGCATTTT. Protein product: CASSRQRVQPQHF.

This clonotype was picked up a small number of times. CDR3 loop: CASSLGGLAEETQYF. The CDR3 bases are TGTGCCAGCAGTTTAGGGGGACTAGCGGAAGAGACCCAGTACTTC. This chain joins TRBV28 and TRBJ2-5, with 11 bases aligning to TRBD2. This CDR3 has 15 amino acids. Per germline, CDR1 MDHEN and CDR2 SYDVKM. The trim removed 2 bases at V and 3 bases at J, leaving 2 bases unmatched.

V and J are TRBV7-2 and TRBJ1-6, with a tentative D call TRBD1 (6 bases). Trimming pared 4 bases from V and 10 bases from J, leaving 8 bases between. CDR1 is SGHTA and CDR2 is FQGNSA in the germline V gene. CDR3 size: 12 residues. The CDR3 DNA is TGTGCCAGCAGCTCACAGGGATCACCCCTCCACTTT. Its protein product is CASSSQGSPLHF.

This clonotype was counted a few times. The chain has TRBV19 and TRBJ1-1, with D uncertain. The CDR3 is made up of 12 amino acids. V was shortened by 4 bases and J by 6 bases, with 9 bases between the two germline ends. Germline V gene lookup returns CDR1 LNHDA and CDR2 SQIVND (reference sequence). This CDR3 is CASSRIGAEAFF. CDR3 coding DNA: TGTGCCAGTAGTAGGATTGGGGCTGAAGCTTTCTTT.

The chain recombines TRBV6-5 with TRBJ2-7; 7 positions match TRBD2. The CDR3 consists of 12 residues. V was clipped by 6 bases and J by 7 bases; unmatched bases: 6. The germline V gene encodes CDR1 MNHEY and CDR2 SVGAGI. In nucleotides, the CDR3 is TGTGCCAGCAGAAACGGGGGGAGGGAGCAGTACTTC. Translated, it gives CASRNGGREQYF.

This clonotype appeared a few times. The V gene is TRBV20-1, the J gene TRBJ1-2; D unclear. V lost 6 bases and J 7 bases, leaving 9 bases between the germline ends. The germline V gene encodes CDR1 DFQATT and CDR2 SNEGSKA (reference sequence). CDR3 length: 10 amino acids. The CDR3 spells CSARRAGYTF. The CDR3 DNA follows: TGCAGTGCGAGGCGAGCTGGCTACACCTTC.

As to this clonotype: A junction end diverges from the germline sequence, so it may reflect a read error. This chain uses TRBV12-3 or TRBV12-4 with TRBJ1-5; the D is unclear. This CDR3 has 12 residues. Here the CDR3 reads CASSLFNKPQHF. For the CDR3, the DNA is TGTGCCAGCAGCCTCTTCAATAAGCCCCAGCATTTT.

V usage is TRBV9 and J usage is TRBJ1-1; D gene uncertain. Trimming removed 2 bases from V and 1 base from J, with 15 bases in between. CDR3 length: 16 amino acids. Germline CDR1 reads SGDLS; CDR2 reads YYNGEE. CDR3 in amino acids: CASSVGVTRENTEAFF. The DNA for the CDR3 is TGTGCCAGCAGCGTTGGTGTCACCCGAGAGAACACTGAAGCTTTCTTT.

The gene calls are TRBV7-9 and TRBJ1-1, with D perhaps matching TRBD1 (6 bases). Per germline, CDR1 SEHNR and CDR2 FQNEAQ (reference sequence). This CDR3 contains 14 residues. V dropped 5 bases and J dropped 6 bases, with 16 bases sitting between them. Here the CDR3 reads CASSRGQSVSEAFF. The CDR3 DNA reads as TGTGCCAGCAGCCGTGGACAGTCGGTTTCTGAAGCTTTCTTT.

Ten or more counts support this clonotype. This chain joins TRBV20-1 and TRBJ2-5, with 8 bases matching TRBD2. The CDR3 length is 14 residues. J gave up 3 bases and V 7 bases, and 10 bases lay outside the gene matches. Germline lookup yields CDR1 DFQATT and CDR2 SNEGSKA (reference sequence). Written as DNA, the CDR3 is TGCAGTGGGACAGCGGGGGCGGCAAAAGAGACCCAGTACTTC. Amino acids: CSGTAGAAKETQYF.

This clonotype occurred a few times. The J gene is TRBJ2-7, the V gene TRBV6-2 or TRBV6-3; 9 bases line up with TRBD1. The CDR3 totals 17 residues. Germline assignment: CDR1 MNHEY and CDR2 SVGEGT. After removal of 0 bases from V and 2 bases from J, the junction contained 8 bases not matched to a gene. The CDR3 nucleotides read TGTGCCAGCAGTTACTCGACCGGGACAGGGCGCACCTACGAGCAGTACTTC. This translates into CASSYSTGTGRTYEQYF.

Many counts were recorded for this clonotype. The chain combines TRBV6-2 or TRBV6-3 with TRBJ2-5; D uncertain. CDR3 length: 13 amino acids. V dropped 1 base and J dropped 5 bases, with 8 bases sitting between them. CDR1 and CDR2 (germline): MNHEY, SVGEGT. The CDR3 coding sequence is TGTGCCAGCAGTTACTGGGGTGTCGAGACCCAGTACTTC. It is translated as CASSYWGVETQYF.

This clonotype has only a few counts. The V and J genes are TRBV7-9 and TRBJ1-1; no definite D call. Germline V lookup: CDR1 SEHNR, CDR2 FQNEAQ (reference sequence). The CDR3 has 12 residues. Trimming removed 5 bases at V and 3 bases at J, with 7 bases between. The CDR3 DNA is TGTGCCAGCAGCACCCACTACACTGAAGCTTTCTTT. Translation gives CASSTHYTEAFF. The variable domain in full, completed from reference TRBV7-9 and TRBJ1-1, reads DTGVSQNPRHKITKRGQNVTFRCDPISEHNRLYWYRQTLGQGPEFLTYFQNEAQLEKSRLLSDRFSAERPKGSFSTLEIQRTEQGDSAMYLCASSTHYTEAFFGQGTRLTVV.

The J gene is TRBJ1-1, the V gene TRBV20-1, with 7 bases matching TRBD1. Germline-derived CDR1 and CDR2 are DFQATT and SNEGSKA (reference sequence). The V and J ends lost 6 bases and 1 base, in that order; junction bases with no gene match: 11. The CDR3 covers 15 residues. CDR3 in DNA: TGCAGTGCCTCGGGGACAGAATTATCGAACACTGAAGCTTTCTTT. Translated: CSASGTELSNTEAFF.

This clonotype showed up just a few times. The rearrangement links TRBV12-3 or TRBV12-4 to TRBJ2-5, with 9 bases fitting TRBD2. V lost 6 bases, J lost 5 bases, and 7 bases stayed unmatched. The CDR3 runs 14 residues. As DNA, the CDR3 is TGTGCCAGCAGAATAGCGGGGGCGGAGGAGACCCAGTACTTC. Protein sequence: CASRIAGAEETQYF.